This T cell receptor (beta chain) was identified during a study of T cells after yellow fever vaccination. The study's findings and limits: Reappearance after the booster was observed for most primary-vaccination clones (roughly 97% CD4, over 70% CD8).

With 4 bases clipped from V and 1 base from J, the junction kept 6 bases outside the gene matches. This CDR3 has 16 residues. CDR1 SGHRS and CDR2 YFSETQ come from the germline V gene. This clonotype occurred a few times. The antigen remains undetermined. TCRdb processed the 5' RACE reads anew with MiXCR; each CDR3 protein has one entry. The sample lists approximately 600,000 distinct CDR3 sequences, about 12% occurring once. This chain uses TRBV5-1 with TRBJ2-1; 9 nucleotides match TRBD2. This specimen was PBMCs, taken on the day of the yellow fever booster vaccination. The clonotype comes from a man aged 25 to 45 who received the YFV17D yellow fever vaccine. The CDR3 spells CASSPPLAGSYNEQFF. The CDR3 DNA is TGCGCCAGCAGCCCCCCTCTAGCGGGGTCCTACAATGAGCAGTTCTTC. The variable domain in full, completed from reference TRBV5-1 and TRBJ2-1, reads KAGVTQTPRYLIKTRGQQVTLSCSPISGHRSVSWYQQTPGQGLQFLFEYFSETQRNKGNFPGRFSGRQFSNSRSEMNVSTLELGDSALYLCASSPPLAGSYNEQFFGPGTRLTVL.